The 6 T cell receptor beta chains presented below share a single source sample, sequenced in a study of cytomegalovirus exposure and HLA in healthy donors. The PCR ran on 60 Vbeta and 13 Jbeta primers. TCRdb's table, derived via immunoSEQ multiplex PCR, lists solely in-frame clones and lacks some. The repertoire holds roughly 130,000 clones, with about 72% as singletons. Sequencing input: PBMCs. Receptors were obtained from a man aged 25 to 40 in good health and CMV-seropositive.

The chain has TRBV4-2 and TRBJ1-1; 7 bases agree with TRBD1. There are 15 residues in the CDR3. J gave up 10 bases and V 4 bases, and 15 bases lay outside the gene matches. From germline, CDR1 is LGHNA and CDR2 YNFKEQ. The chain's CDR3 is CASSRSTSLQGGAFF. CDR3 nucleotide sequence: TGTGCCAGCAGCCGCTCGACGTCACTCCAGGGGGGAGCTTTCTTT.

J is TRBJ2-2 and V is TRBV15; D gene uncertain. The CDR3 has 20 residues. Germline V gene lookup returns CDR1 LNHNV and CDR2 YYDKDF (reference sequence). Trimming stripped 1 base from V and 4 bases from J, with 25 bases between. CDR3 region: CATSRVTPTNTPIVTGELFF. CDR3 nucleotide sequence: TGTGCCACCAGCAGAGTCACCCCCACCAACACCCCGATCGTCACCGGGGAGCTGTTTTTT.

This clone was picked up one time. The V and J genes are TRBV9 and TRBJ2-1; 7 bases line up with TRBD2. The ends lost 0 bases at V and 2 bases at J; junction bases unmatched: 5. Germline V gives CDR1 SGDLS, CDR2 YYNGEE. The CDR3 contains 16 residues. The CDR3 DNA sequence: TGTGCCAGCAGCGTAGTGGCGGGAGATCCCTACAATGAGCAGTTCTTC. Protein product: CASSVVAGDPYNEQFF.

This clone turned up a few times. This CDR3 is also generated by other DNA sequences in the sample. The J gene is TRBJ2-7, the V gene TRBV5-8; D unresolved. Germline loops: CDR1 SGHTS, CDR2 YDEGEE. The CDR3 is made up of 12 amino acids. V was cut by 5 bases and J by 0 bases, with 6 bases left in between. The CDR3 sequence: CASSLSSYEQYF. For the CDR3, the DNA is TGTGCCAGCAGTCTCAGCTCCTACGAGCAGTACTTC.

CDR3 loop: CASSIAGGPSNEQFF. The CDR3 DNA sequence: TGTGCCAGTAGTATAGCGGGAGGGCCCTCGAATGAGCAGTTCTTC. The J gene is TRBJ2-1, the V gene TRBV19, with 8 bases matching TRBD2. Trimming took 1 base from V and 7 from J; bases not matched to a gene: 6. The CDR3 contains 15 residues. The germline V gene encodes CDR1 LNHDA and CDR2 SQIVND (reference sequence). Based on the CDR3 plus reference TRBV19 and TRBJ2-1, the full variable domain is DGGITQSPKYLFRKEGQNVTLSCEQNLNHDAMYWYRQDPGQGLRLIYYSQIVNDFQKGDIAEGYSVSREKKESFPLTVTSAQKNPTAFYLCASSIAGGPSNEQFFGPGTRLTVL.

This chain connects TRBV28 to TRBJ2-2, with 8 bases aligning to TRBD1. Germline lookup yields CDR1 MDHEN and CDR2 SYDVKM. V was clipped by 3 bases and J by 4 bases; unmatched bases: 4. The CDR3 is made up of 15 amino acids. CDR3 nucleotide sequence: TGTGCCAGCAGTTTCCGGACAGGGTTCACCGGGGAGCTGTTTTTT. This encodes CASSFRTGFTGELFF. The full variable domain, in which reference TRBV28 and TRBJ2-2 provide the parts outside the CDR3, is DVKVTQSSRYLVKRTGEKVFLECVQDMDHENMFWYRQDPGLGLRLIYFSYDVKMKEKGDIPEGYSVSREKKERFSLILESASTNQTSMYLCASSFRTGFTGELFFGEGSRLTVL.